The present T cell receptor (beta chain) was sequenced within a study of shared clonotypes between healthy human individuals. Study details: CD4 naive cells filled three plates per donor, CD4 memory three, CD8 naive two and CD8 memory one.

A CD45RA+ naive subset and a CD45RA-negative memory subset were split from CD4+ cells. In its sample, this clone ranks as medium-sized. TCRdb keeps only in-frame clones here, not all; method: immunoSEQ multiplex PCR. The sample lists some 790,000 clones; over 55% were seen once. The sample taken for sequencing was memory CD4+ T cells sorted from blood. The subset was: CD45RA-negative fraction. The sequence was collected from a woman aged 30 to 39 in good health.

In DNA form, the CDR3 reads TGCAGCATAGCAACCGGGACGCAAGAGACCCAGTACTTC. This sequence encodes CSIATGTQETQYF. This sequence joins TRBV29-1 and TRBJ2-5; perhaps D is TRBD1 or TRBD2 (5 bases each). V was clipped by 8 bases and J by 2 bases, with 15 bases between them. Germline CDR1 SQVTM, CDR2 ANQGSEA. This CDR3 has 13 residues.